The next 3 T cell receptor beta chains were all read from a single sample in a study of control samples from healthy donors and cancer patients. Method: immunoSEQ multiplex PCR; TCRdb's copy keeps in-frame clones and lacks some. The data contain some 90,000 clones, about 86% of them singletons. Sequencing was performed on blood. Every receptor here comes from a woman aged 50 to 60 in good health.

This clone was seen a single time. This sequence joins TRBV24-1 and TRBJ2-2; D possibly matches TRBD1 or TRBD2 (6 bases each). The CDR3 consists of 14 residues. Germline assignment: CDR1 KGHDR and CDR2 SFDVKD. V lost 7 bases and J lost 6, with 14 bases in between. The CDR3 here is CATSGGTRSGELFF. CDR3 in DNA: TGTGCCACCAGCGGGGGCACCCGGTCCGGGGAGCTGTTTTTT.

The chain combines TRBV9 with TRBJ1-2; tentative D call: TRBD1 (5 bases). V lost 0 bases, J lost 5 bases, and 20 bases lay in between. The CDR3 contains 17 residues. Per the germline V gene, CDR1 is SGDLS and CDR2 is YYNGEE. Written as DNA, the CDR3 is TGTGCCAGCAGCGTAGGAGAGATCGGGGGGATAACTTATGGCTACACCTTC. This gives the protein CASSVGEIGGITYGYTF.

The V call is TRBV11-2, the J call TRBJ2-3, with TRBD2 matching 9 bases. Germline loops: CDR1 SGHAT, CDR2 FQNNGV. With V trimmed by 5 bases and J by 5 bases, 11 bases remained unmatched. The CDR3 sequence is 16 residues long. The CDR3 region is CASSAGTSPGKDTQYF. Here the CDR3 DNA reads TGTGCCAGCAGCGCCGGGACTAGCCCGGGGAAAGATACGCAGTATTTT. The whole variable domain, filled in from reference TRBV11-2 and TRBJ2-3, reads EAGVAQSPRYKIIEKRQSVAFWCNPISGHATLYWYQQILGQGPKLLIQFQNNGVVDDSQLPKDRFSAERLKGVDSTLKIQPAKLEDSAVYLCASSAGTSPGKDTQYFGPGTRLTVL.